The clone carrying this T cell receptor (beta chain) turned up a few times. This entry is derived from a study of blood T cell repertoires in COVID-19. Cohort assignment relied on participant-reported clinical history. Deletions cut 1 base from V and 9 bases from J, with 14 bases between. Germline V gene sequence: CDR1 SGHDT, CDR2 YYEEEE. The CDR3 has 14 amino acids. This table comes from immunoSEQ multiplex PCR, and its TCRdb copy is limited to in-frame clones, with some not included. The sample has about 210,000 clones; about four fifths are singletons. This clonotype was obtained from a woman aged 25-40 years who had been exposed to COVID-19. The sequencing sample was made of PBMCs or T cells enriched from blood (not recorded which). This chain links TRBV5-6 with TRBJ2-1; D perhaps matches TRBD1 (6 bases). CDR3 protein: CASSLNPTGGEQFF. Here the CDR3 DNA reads TGTGCCAGCAGCTTGAATCCGACAGGCGGTGAGCAGTTCTTC.